Below, 18 T cell receptor beta chains from the same sample are listed, as sequenced in a study of shared clonotypes between healthy human individuals. Repertoires were generated with immunoSEQ multiplex PCR, while TCRdb's copy carries only in-frame clones and drops some. The sample carries 2 million to 2.5 million clones, 95% recorded once. Material: naive CD4+ T cells sorted from blood. Stated subset: CD45RA+ positively selected. Receptors originate from a man aged 18-30 years in good health.

The V call is TRBV28, the J call TRBJ2-2, with TRBD1 matching 11 bases. CDR3 size: 15 residues. The trim removed 6 bases at V and 5 bases at J, leaving 5 bases unmatched. Germline loops: CDR1 MDHEN, CDR2 SYDVKM. CDR3 in amino acids: CASRGGTGGTGELFF. CDR3 DNA: TGTGCCAGCAGAGGGGGGACAGGGGGGACCGGGGAGCTGTTTTTT.

The rearrangement joins TRBV5-1 to TRBJ2-7; 8 bases fit TRBD1. With 7 bases clipped from V and 3 bases from J, the junction kept 6 bases outside the gene matches. The CDR3 covers 13 residues. Germline values: CDR1 SGHRS, CDR2 YFSETQ. CDR3 loop: CASGTGPRYEQYF. The CDR3 DNA is TGCGCCAGCGGGACAGGCCCCCGCTACGAGCAGTACTTC.

The J gene is TRBJ2-2, the V gene TRBV9; the D gene is possibly TRBD2 (5 bases). Germline V gene sequence: CDR1 SGDLS, CDR2 YYNGEE. Trimming shortened V by 1 base and J by 4 bases, and 14 bases separated the two germline ends. The length of the CDR3 is 16 residues. The CDR3: CASSVNSGSFTGELFF. CDR3 sequence (DNA): TGTGCCAGCAGCGTAAACTCGGGGTCTTTCACCGGGGAGCTGTTTTTT.

V gene TRBV2 combines with J gene TRBJ1-5; maybe TRBD1 (5 bases). Germline values: CDR1 SNHLY, CDR2 FYNNEI. The V end lost 3 bases, the J end lost 3 bases, and 15 bases lay between the germline ends. The CDR3 extends over 16 amino acids. DNA for the CDR3: TGTGCCAGCAGTGACCGGGTTGAAGGGGACAATCAGCCCCAGCATTTT. Its protein is CASSDRVEGDNQPQHF.

This chain joins TRBV9 and TRBJ2-7, with TRBD2 identical over 7 bases. CDR1 is SGDLS and CDR2 is YYNGEE in the germline V gene. The CDR3 has 15 amino acids. The J segment lost 2 bases and the V segment lost 0 bases, leaving 5 bases of the junction unmatched. This chain's CDR3 is CASSVGDYLTYEQYF. The DNA of the CDR3 is TGTGCCAGCAGCGTAGGGGACTACCTGACCTACGAGCAGTACTTC.

This sequence joins TRBV2 and TRBJ1-5, with a possible D match to TRBD1 (5 bases). V lost 7 bases, J lost 6 bases, and 10 bases lay in between. The CDR3 loop spans 12 amino acids. The V gene's germline CDR1 is SNHLY and CDR2 FYNNEI. CDR3 loop: CASNRRGQPQHF. DNA for the CDR3: TGTGCCAGCAACAGGAGAGGTCAGCCCCAGCATTTT.

The J gene is TRBJ2-7, the V gene TRBV27; 9 bases agree with TRBD1. The CDR3 has 14 amino acids. Germline CDR1 and CDR2: MNHEY and SMNVEV (reference sequence). V was pared by 5 bases and J by 1 base, with 3 bases of the junction left unmatched. This chain's CDR3 is CASSRQGVSYEQYF. The CDR3 bases are TGTGCCAGCAGTAGACAGGGGGTGTCCTACGAGCAGTACTTC.

The rearrangement links TRBV25-1 to TRBJ1-6; D remains ambiguous. V shed 1 base and J shed 8 bases, with 12 bases lying between them. Germline CDR1 reads MGHDK; CDR2 reads SYGVNS. The CDR3 length is 15 residues. CDR3 residues: CASSESDKHHSPLHF. The CDR3, as DNA: TGTGCCAGCAGTGAATCTGACAAACACCATTCACCCCTCCACTTT.

The chain has TRBV6-6 and TRBJ2-2, with D unclear. V was cut by 5 bases and J by 5 bases, with 9 bases left in between. The CDR3 extends over 13 amino acids. Germline values: CDR1 MNHNY, CDR2 SVGAGI (reference sequence). CDR3: CASSPVETGELFF. The CDR3 DNA is TGTGCCAGCAGTCCCGTGGAGACCGGGGAGCTGTTTTTT.

This sequence joins TRBV2 and TRBJ2-1; TRBD1 or TRBD2 may be the D gene (6 bases each). Germline V gives CDR1 SNHLY, CDR2 FYNNEI. The V gene lost 6 bases and the J gene lost 8 bases, with 17 bases spanning the gap. The CDR3 is 14 residues long. Here the CDR3 reads CASSRRRGQDEQFF. The CDR3, as DNA: TGTGCCAGCAGCCGCCGACGGGGGCAGGATGAGCAGTTCTTC.

V gene TRBV5-1 combines with J gene TRBJ2-3; maybe TRBD2 (6 bases). The CDR3 contains 13 residues. V gave up 0 bases and J gave up 15 bases, with 17 bases separating them. CDR1 is SGHRS, CDR2 YFSETQ, per germline. CDR3 sequence: CASSLGASDEAYF. The CDR3 DNA reads as TGCGCCAGCAGCTTGGGCGCTAGCGACGAGGCCTATTTT.

V gene TRBV18 combines with J gene TRBJ1-4, with 7 nucleotides matching TRBD1. The ends lost 4 bases at V and 7 bases at J; junction bases unmatched: 3. There are 13 residues in the CDR3. Looked up from germline, CDR1 is KGHSH and CDR2 is LQKENI. This CDR3 is CASSQQGTEKLFF. For the CDR3, the DNA is TGTGCCAGCTCACAACAGGGGACTGAAAAACTGTTTTTT.

V gene TRBV6-1 combines with J gene TRBJ1-4; D is possibly TRBD1 (5 bases). The CDR3 is made up of 15 amino acids. Germline V CDR1 and CDR2: MNHNS, SASEGT. V was pared by 4 bases and J by 3 bases, with 12 bases between. This CDR3 is CASSGRVSANEKLFF. CDR3 bases: TGTGCCAGCAGTGGCAGGGTTTCGGCTAATGAAAAACTGTTTTTT.

This clone has only one observation. V and J are TRBV7-9 and TRBJ2-7; unclear D gene. The germline gives CDR1 SEHNR, CDR2 FQNEAQ (reference sequence). V shed 1 base and J shed 5 bases, with 6 bases lying between them. This CDR3 has 12 residues. DNA for the CDR3: TGTGCCAGCAGCTTAGGTATCGACGAGCAGTACTTC. Translated, it gives CASSLGIDEQYF.

This chain uses TRBV11-2 with TRBJ2-7; D gene ambiguous. From germline, CDR1 is SGHAT and CDR2 FQNNGV. The CDR3 consists of 15 residues. Trimming removed 3 bases at V and 7 bases at J, with 19 bases between. The CDR3 sequence is CASSLLRSRVYEQYF. The CDR3 DNA follows: TGTGCCAGCAGCTTGCTTCGGAGTAGGGTCTATGAGCAGTACTTC.

A word on this clone: The identical CDR3 is also encoded by other nucleotide sequences in the sample. The chain couples TRBV20-1 to TRBJ2-7; no clear D gene. V shed 5 bases and J shed 1 base, with 6 bases lying between them. Germline CDR1 DFQATT, CDR2 SNEGSKA (reference sequence). This CDR3 is 11 amino acids long. Written as DNA, the CDR3 is TGCAGTGCTTTGGGTTCCTACGAGCAGTACTTC. Encoded protein: CSALGSYEQYF.

The chain recombines TRBV7-2 with TRBJ2-2, with D unclear. Germline CDR1 is SGHTA and CDR2 is FQGNSA. The CDR3 has 13 amino acids. V was pared by 1 base and J by 8 bases, with 8 bases between. CDR3 in DNA: TGTGCCAGCAGCTTAGGCTGGATTGGGGAGCTGTTTTTT. Its translation is CASSLGWIGELFF.

The chain uses TRBV18 and TRBJ2-7, with a possible D match to TRBD1 (6 bases). The CDR3 has 14 residues. CDR1 and CDR2 (germline): KGHSH, LQKENI. V lost 6 bases and J 0 bases, leaving 12 bases between the germline ends. The DNA for the CDR3 is TGTGCCAGCTCCCAGGGGCCCTTCTCCTACGAGCAGTACTTC. This encodes CASSQGPFSYEQYF. The variable domain in full, with the rest retrieved from reference TRBV18 and TRBJ2-7, is NAGVMQNPRHLVRRRGQEARLRCSPMKGHSHVYWYRQLPEEGLKFMVYLQKENIIDESGMPKERFSAEFPKEGPSILRIQQVVRGDSAAYFCASSQGPFSYEQYFGPGTRLTVT.